A selection of T cell receptor beta chains follows, all from one sample in a study of tumor-infiltrating lymphocytes in primary liver carcinoma. TCRdb fed the multiplex PCR reads into MiXCR, producing one record per CDR3 protein. The sample lists approximately 330,000 distinct CDR3 sequences, about 65% occurring once. The source material was peripheral blood. Receptors originate from a man aged 35-49 years with primary liver carcinoma and hepatitis B virus infection. Each CDR3 is given with its conserved first and last residue. The order of the fields is clone size, D gene, V gene, J gene, CDR3 DNA, CDR3 protein. The D gene is left open where the match is weak. Some rows mark clone size as missing; the rest say once, few, many or name a class of expanded clone.

size: NA
D: NA
V: TRBV7-6
J: TRBJ2-1
DNA: TGTGCCAGCAGCTTATACCCTCTAGAGAGCTCCTACAATGAGCAGTTCTTC
CDR3: CASSLYPLESSYNEQFF

size: NA
D: NA
V: TRBV5-4
J: TRBJ2-1
DNA: TGTGCCAGCAGCCGGTCGACTAGTTGGGGCCACAATGAGCAGTTCTTC
CDR3: CASSRSTSWGHNEQFF

size: many
D: NA
V: TRBV11-2
J: TRBJ2-5
DNA: TGTGCCAGCAGCTTAGATCCAGGACAAGAGACCCAGTACTTC
CDR3: CASSLDPGQETQYF

size: NA
D: TRBD1
V: TRBV10-3
J: TRBJ2-3
DNA: TGTGCCACTCGGGACAGGGCTAGCACAGATACGCGGTATTTT
CDR3: CATRDRASTDTRYF

size: many
D: NA
V: TRBV6-2/TRBV6-3
J: TRBJ2-3
DNA: TGTGCCAGCAGTTACTCGACCACAGATACGCAGTATTTT
CDR3: CASSYSTTDTQYF

size: many
D: TRBD2
V: TRBV6-6
J: TRBJ2-7
DNA: TGTGCCAGCAGTTACTCGCGGGAGAGACACGAGCAGTACTTC
CDR3: CASSYSRERHEQYF

size: many
D: TRBD2
V: TRBV12-3/TRBV12-4
J: TRBJ2-2
DNA: TGTGCCAGCAGGCCTAGCGGGAGGGCCACCGGGGAGCTGTTTTTT
CDR3: CASRPSGRATGELFF

size: NA
D: TRBD2
V: TRBV10-2
J: TRBJ2-7
DNA: TGTGCCGGCAGTGAGAATGGTTGGTCTAGCGGGTTCCAATACGAGCAGTACTTC
CDR3: CAGSENGWSSGFQYEQYF

size: few
D: NA
V: TRBV28
J: TRBJ2-3
DNA: TGTGCCAGTAAACTCTGGGATACGCAGTATTTT
CDR3: CASKLWDTQYF

size: NA
D: NA
V: TRBV7-9
J: TRBJ1-6
DNA: TGTGCCAGCAGCCTAGAAGCAGGGTCTTCACCCCTCCACTTT
CDR3: CASSLEAGSSPLHF

size: few
D: NA
V: TRBV28
J: TRBJ2-7
DNA: TGTGCCAGCAGTTCGGGGGACGGTCGAACCCCCTCCTTC
CDR3: CASSSGDGRTPSF

size: many
D: NA
V: TRBV10-3
J: TRBJ2-7
DNA: TGTGCCATCAGTGAGTCGTCGGGTCCTATCAAGGTTCTGTACTTC
CDR3: CAISESSGPIKVLYF

size: NA
D: NA
V: TRBV11-2
J: TRBJ2-1
DNA: TGTGTCAGCAGTGCCTTAAGGAATGAGCAGTTCTTC
CDR3: CVSSALRNEQFF

size: NA
D: NA
V: TRBV6-2/TRBV6-3
J: TRBJ2-6
DNA: TGTGCCAGCAGACACCAACGGGACTGGAACACAGACGTCCTGACTTTC
CDR3: CASRHQRDWNTDVLTF

size: NA
D: TRBD2
V: TRBV5-4
J: TRBJ2-3
DNA: TGTGCCAGCAGCTTGGCAACGCTAGCGGAAATGAGAGATACGCAGTATTTT
CDR3: CASSLATLAEMRDTQYF

size: NA
D: NA
V: TRBV6-2/TRBV6-3
J: TRBJ2-7
DNA: TGTGCTAGCAGAGGGACTTCCAGCTCCTACGTGCAGTACTTC
CDR3: CASRGTSSSYVQYF

size: NA
D: TRBD1
V: TRBV10-2
J: TRBJ1-3
DNA: TGCGTCAGCAGTGGGGGACAGGGGGAGAACACCATATATTTT
CDR3: CVSSGGQGENTIYF

size: many
D: NA
V: TRBV4-1
J: TRBJ2-3
DNA: TGCGCCAGCAGCCAAGACCCACCCGGGAGTGACACAGATACGCAGTATTTT
CDR3: CASSQDPPGSDTDTQYF

size: NA
D: NA
V: TRBV10-2
J: TRBJ2-7
DNA: TGCGCCAGCAGTGCACAACAGCGCGAGCACTACTTC
CDR3: CASSAQQREHYF

size: NA
D: NA
V: TRBV28
J: TRBJ1-2
DNA: TGTGCCAGCAGTCTAGGGGGGCCCTATGGCTACACCTTC
CDR3: CASSLGGPYGYTF

size: NA
D: TRBD1
V: TRBV28
J: TRBJ1-3
DNA: TGTGCCAGCAGCGGGCCGGGACAGAGCGGAAACACCATATATTTT
CDR3: CASSGPGQSGNTIYF

size: NA
D: NA
V: TRBV5-4
J: TRBJ2-1
DNA: TGTGCCAGCAGCTTGGGGTCAACCTACAGTGAGCAGTTCTTC
CDR3: CASSLGSTYSEQFF

size: NA
D: NA
V: TRBV6-2/TRBV6-3
J: TRBJ1-1
DNA: TGTGCCAGCAGTTACCAGCGGGCAATTCTGGACACTGAAGCTTTCTTT
CDR3: CASSYQRAILDTEAFF

size: NA
D: TRBD1
V: TRBV5-4
J: TRBJ1-3
DNA: TGTGCCAGCAGCCGCCAACAGGGGAGCTCTGGAAACACCAGATATTTT
CDR3: CASSRQQGSSGNTRYF

size: NA
D: NA
V: TRBV11-2
J: TRBJ1-4
DNA: TGTGCCAGCAGCTTAGATCATATAGGGTTTAATGAAAAACTGTTTTTT
CDR3: CASSLDHIGFNEKLFF

size: NA
D: NA
V: TRBV28
J: TRBJ2-7
DNA: TGTGCCAGCAGTCACCAGGGGCGCCTCTACGAGCAGTACTTC
CDR3: CASSHQGRLYEQYF

size: many
D: NA
V: TRBV14
J: TRBJ2-3
DNA: TGTGCCAGCAGCCAATCAGGGGATACGCAGTATTTT
CDR3: CASSQSGDTQYF

size: NA
D: TRBD2
V: TRBV11-2
J: TRBJ2-1
DNA: TGTGCCAGGAGCTTCGTGACTAGCGGGTGGTATGAGCAGTTCTTC
CDR3: CARSFVTSGWYEQFF

size: many
D: NA
V: TRBV10-3
J: TRBJ1-5
DNA: TGTGCCATCAGCGAGTGGGGGGGGAATCAGCCCCAGCATTTT
CDR3: CAISEWGGNQPQHF

size: NA
D: NA
V: TRBV11-2
J: TRBJ2-7
DNA: TGTGTCAGCAGCTTAGCAGGCGCCTTATCCTCGGAGCAGTACTTC
CDR3: CVSSLAGALSSEQYF

size: once
D: TRBD2
V: TRBV2
J: TRBJ2-1
DNA: TGTGCCTGGGGAGGGCCATACAATGAGCAGTTCTTC
CDR3: CAWGGPYNEQFF

size: many
D: TRBD2
V: TRBV6-1
J: TRBJ2-2
DNA: TGTGCCAGCAGTGAAGGACTAGCGGGAGAGACCGGGGAGCTGTTTTTT
CDR3: CASSEGLAGETGELFF

size: NA
D: TRBD2
V: TRBV4-2
J: TRBJ2-7
DNA: TGTGCCAACAGCCCCGGACTAGCGGGAGTCTACGAGCAGTACTTC
CDR3: CANSPGLAGVYEQYF

size: many
D: NA
V: TRBV4-2
J: TRBJ1-5
DNA: TGTGCCAGCAGCCAAGTAGGGTTGGGCAATCAGCCCCAGCATTTT
CDR3: CASSQVGLGNQPQHF

size: few
D: NA
V: TRBV24-1
J: TRBJ1-1
DNA: TGTGCCACCAGACTCGGGGGGGGGACTGAAGCTTTCTTT
CDR3: CATRLGGGTEAFF

size: few
D: TRBD1
V: TRBV29-1
J: TRBJ1-1
DNA: TGCAGCATAGGACAGGGCGGTGAAGCTTTCTTT
CDR3: CSIGQGGEAFF

size: NA
D: TRBD1
V: TRBV4-1
J: TRBJ1-1
DNA: TGCGCCAGCAGTCAAGATAGTCAGGGGGCGCATGACACTGAAGCTTTCTTT
CDR3: CASSQDSQGAHDTEAFF

size: NA
D: NA
V: TRBV30
J: TRBJ1-3
DNA: TGTGCCTGGAGTGTTGGGGGGGCCATGGGAAACACCGTATATTTT
CDR3: CAWSVGGAMGNTVYF

size: NA
D: NA
V: TRBV5-1
J: TRBJ1-2
DNA: TGCGCCAGCAGCTTGAGCGGACAAAACTATGGCTACACCTTC
CDR3: CASSLSGQNYGYTF